This record looks at one TCR beta chain sequence and its context. What it binds is not known. Germline lookup yields CDR1 LNHNV and CDR2 YYDKDF (reference sequence). J was trimmed by 5 bases and V by 0 bases; bases with no gene match: 7. The CDR3 runs to 17 residues. This sample was included in a study of cytomegalovirus exposure and HLA in healthy donors. General study results and limits: Despite most TCR sequences being rare, some public TCRs occurred in many donors. CMV serostatus was the only recorded immune exposure for donors.

It was with 60 Vbeta and 13 Jbeta primers that the PCR ran. TCRdb's table, derived via immunoSEQ multiplex PCR, lists solely in-frame clones and lacks some. The sample includes around 120,000 clones, around four fifths of them seen just once. V usage is TRBV15 and J usage is TRBJ1-2, with 12 bases fitting TRBD1. The sequence derives from a woman aged 40 to 55 in good health and CMV-seropositive. The sample was PBMCs. The CDR3 DNA follows: TGTGCCACCAGCAGAGATAAAGGGACAGGGGGCCTTTATGGCTACACCTTC. Protein product: CATSRDKGTGGLYGYTF.